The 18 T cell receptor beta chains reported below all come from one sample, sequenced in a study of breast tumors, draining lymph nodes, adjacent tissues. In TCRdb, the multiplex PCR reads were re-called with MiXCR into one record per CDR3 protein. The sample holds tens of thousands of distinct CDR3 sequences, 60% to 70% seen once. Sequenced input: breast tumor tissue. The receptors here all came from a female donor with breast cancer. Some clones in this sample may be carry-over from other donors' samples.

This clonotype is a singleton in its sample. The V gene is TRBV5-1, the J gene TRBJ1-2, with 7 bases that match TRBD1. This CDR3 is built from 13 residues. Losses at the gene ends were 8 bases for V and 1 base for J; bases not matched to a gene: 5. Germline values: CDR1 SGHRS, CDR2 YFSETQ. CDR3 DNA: TGCGCCAGTAGACAGGGAGTTAACTATGGCTACACCTTC. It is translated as CASRQGVNYGYTF.

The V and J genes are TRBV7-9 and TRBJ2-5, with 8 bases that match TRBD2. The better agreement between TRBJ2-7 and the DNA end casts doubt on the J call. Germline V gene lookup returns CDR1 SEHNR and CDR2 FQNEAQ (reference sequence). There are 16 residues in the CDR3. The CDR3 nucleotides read TGTGCCAGCAGCTCCCTGCGGGGGGCGAAGATATACGAGCAGTACTTC. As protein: CASSSLRGAKIYEQYF.

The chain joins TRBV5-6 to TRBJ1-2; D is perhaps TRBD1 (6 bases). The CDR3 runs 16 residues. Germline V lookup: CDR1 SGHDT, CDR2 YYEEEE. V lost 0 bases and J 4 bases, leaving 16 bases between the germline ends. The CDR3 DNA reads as TGTGCCAGCAGCTTGGCCCTCGCAGGGGCGAGCTATGGCTACACCTTC. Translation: CASSLALAGASYGYTF.

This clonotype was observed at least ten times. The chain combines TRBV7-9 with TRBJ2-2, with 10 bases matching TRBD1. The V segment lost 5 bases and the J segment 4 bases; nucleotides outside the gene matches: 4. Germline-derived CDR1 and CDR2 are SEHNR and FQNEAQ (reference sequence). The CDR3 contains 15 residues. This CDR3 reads CASSRDRGITGELFF. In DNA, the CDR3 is TGTGCCAGCAGCCGGGACAGGGGAATCACCGGGGAGCTGTTTTTT.

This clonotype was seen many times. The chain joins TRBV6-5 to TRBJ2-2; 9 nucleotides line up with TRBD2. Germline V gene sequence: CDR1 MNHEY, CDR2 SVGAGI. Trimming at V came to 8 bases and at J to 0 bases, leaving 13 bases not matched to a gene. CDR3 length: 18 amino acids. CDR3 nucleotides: TGTGCCAGCGGGCAGAGGCTAGCGGGACAGACGAACACCGGGGAGCTGTTTTTT. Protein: CASGQRLAGQTNTGELFF.

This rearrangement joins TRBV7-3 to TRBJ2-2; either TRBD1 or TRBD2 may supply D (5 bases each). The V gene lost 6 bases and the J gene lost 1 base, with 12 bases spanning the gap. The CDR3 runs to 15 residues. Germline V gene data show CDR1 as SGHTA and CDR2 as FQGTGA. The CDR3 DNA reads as TGTGCCAGCAGATCTGGGACGGTGAACACCGGGGAGCTGTTTTTT. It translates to CASRSGTVNTGELFF.

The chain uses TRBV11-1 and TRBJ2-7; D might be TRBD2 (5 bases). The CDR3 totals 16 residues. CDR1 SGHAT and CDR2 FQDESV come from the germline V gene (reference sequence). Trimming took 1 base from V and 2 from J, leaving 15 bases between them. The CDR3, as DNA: TGTGCCAGCAGCTTAGTCACTTCGGAGGCCGCCTACGAGCAGTACTTC. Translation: CASSLVTSEAAYEQYF.

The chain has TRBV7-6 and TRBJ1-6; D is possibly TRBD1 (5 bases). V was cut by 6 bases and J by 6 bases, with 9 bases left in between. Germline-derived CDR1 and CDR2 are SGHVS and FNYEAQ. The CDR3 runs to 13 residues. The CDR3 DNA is TGTGCCAGCAGTTCCGGGACTAATTCACCCCTCCACTTT. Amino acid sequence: CASSSGTNSPLHF. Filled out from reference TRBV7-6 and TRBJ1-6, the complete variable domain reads GAGVSQSPRYKVTKRGQDVALRCDPISGHVSLYWYRQALGQGPEFLTYFNYEAQQDKSGLPNDRFSAERPEGSISTLTIQRTEQRDSAMYRCASSSGTNSPLHFGNGTRLTVT.

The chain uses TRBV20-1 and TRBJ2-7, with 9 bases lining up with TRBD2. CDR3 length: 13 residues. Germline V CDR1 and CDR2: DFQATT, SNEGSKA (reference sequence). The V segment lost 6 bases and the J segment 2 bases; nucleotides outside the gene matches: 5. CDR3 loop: CSANSGSTYEQYF. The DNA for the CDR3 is TGCAGTGCCAATAGCGGGAGTACCTACGAGCAGTACTTC.

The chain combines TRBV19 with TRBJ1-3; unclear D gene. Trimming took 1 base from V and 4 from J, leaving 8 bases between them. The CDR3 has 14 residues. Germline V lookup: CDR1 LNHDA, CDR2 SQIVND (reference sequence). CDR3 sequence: CASSIVGRGNTIYF. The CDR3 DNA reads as TGTGCCAGTAGTATAGTGGGCAGAGGAAACACCATATATTTT.

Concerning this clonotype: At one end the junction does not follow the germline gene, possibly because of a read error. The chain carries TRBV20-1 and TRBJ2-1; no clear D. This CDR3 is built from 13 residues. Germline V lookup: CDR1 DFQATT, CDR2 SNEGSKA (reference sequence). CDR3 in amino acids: CSANSDSSNAQFF. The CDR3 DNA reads TGCAGTGCCAACTCTGACTCGAGCAATGCGCAGTTCTTC.

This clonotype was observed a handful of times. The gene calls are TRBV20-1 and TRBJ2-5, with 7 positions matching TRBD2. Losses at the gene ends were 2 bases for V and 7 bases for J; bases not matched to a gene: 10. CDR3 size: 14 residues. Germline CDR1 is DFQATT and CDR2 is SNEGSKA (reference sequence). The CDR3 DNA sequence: TGCAGTGCTAGATCTACTAGCGTAAAAGGGACCCAGTACTTC. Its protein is CSARSTSVKGTQYF.

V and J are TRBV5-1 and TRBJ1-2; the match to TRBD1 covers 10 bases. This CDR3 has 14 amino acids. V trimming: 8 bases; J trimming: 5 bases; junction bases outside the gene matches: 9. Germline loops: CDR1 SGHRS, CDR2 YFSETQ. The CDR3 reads CASSPSGQGYGYTF. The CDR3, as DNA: TGCGCCAGTTCCCCATCGGGACAGGGGTATGGCTACACCTTC.

The CDR3 DNA reads as TGTGCCACCAGCGGCGCTAGCGGGAGTTCCTACGAGCAGTACTTC. Amino acids: CATSGASGSSYEQYF. This chain connects TRBV15 to TRBJ2-7; 10 bases map to TRBD2. With 5 bases clipped from V and 1 base from J, the junction kept 5 bases outside the gene matches. This CDR3 is 15 amino acids long. Germline loops: CDR1 LNHNV, CDR2 YYDKDF (reference sequence).

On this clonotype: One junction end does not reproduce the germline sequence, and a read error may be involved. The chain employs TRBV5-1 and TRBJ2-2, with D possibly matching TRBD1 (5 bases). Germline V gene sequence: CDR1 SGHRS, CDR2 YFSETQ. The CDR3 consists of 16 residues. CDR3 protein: CASSLGHSSGTGELFF. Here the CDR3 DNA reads TGCGCCAGCAGTTTGGGGCACTCCTCGGGCACCGGGGAGCTGTTTTTT.

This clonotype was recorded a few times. CDR3 DNA: TGTGCCAGCAGGCGATGGACAGGGCCCTACGAGCAGTACTTC. It translates to CASRRWTGPYEQYF. This sequence joins TRBV6-1 and TRBJ2-7; 8 positions agree with TRBD1. The germline V gene has CDR1 MNHNS and CDR2 SASEGT. V shed 6 bases, J shed 2 bases, and the junction held 6 bases outside the gene matches. The CDR3 consists of 14 residues.

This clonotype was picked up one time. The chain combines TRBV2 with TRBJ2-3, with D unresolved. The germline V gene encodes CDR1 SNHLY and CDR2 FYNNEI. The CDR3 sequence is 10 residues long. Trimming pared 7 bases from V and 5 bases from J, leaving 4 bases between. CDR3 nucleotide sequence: TGTGCCAGCATGAGAGATACGCAGTATTTT. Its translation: CASMRDTQYF. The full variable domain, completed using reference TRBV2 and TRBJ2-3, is EPEVTQTPSHQVTQMGQEVILRCVPISNHLYFYWYRQILGQKVEFLVSFYNNEISEKSEIFDDQFSVERPDGSNFTLKIRSTKLEDSAMYFCASMRDTQYFGPGTRLTVL.

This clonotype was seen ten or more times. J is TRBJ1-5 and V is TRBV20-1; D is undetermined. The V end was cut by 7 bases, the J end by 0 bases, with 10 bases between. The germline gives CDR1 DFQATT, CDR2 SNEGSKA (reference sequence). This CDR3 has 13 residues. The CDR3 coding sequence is TGCAGTGTCCTAGGGCATAGCAATCAGCCCCAGCATTTT. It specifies CSVLGHSNQPQHF.